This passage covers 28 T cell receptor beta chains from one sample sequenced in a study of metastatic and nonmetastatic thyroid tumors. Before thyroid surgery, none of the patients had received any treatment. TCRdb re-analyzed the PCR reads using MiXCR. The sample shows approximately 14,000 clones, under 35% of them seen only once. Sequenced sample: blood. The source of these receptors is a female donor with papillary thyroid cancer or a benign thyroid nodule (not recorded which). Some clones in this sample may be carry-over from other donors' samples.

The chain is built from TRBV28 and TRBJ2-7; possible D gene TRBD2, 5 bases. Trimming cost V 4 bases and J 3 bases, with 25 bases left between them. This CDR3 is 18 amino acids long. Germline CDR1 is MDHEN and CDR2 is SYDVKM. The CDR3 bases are TGTGCCAGCAGTTCCCCCCGAGCTATTACCGGGAAACTCTACGAGCAGTACTTC. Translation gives CASSSPRAITGKLYEQYF. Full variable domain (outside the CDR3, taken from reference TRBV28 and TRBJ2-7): DVKVTQSSRYLVKRTGEKVFLECVQDMDHENMFWYRQDPGLGLRLIYFSYDVKMKEKGDIPEGYSVSREKKERFSLILESASTNQTSMYLCASSSPRAITGKLYEQYFGPGTRLTVT.

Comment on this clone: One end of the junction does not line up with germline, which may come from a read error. Here the CDR3 reads CASKRAFQEAQYF. The CDR3 DNA sequence: TGTGCAAGCAAGCGGGCGTTCCAAGAGGCCCAGTACTTC. The chain links TRBV13 to TRBJ2-5, with D possibly TRBD2 on 6 matching bases. Germline-derived CDR1 and CDR2 are PRHDT and FYEKMQ (reference sequence). CDR3 length equals 13 residues.

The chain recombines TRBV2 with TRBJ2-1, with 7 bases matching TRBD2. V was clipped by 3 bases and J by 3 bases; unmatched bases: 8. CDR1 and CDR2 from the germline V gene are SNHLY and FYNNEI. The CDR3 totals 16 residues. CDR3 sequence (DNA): TGTGCCAGCAGTGAGTATGTGGCGGGAGACTACAATGAGCAGTTCTTC. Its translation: CASSEYVAGDYNEQFF.

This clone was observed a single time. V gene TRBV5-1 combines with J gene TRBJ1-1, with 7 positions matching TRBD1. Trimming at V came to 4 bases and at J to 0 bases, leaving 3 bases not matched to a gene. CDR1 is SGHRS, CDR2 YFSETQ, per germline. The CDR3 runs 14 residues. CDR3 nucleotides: TGCGCCAGCAGCCAGGGGGGGCTGAACACTGAAGCTTTCTTT. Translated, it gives CASSQGGLNTEAFF.

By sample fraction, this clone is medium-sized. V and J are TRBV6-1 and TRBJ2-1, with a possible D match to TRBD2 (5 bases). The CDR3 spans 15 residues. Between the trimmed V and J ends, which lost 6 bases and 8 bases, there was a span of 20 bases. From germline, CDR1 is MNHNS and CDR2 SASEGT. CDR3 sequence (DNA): TGTGCCAGCAGCTCATCCCGGAGGTCGGGCGATGAGCAGTTCTTC. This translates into CASSSSRRSGDEQFF.

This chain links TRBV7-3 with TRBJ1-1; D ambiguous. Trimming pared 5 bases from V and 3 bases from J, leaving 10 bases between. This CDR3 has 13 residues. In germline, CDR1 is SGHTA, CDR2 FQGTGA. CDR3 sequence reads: CASSPNRDTEAFF. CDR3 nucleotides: TGTGCCAGCAGCCCGAATAGGGACACTGAAGCTTTCTTT. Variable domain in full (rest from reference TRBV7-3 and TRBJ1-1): GAGVSQTPSNKVTEKGKYVELRCDPISGHTALYWYRQSLGQGPEFLIYFQGTGAADDSGLPNDRFFAVRPEGSVSTLKIQRTERGDSAVYLCASSPNRDTEAFFGQGTRLTVV.

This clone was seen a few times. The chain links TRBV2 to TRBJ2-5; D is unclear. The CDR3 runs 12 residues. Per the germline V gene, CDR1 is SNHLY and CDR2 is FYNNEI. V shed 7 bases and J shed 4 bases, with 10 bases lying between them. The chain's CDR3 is CASKGSLETQYF. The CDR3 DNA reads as TGTGCCAGCAAAGGCAGTTTAGAGACCCAGTACTTC.

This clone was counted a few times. CDR3 loop: CASSERALDEQYF. The CDR3 DNA follows: TGTGCCAGCAGTGAAAGGGCGCTTGACGAGCAGTACTTC. The genes are TRBV6-1 and TRBJ2-7; D gene uncertain. With 2 bases removed from V and 5 bases from J, the gap between germline ends came to 10 bases. Germline V gene lookup returns CDR1 MNHNS and CDR2 SASEGT. This CDR3 has 13 amino acids.

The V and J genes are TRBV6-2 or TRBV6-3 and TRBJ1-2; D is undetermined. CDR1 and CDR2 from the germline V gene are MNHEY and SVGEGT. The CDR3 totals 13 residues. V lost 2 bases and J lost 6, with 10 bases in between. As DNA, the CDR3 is TGTGCCAGCAGTTACAGGCAGTGCGATGGCTACACCTTC. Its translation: CASSYRQCDGYTF.

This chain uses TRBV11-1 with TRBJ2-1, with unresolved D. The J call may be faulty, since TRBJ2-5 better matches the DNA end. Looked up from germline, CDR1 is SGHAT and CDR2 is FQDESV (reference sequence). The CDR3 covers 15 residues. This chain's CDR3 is CASSFVRAVQETQYF. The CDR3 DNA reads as TGTGCCAGCAGCTTTGTGAGAGCTGTTCAAGAGACCCAGTACTTC.

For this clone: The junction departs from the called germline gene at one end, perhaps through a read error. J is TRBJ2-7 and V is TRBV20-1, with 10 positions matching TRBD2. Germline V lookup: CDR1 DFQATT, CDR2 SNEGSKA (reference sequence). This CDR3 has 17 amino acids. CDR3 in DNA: TGCAGTTCTAGAGGCTCTAGCGGGAGAACAAACTCCTACGAGCAGTACTTC. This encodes CSSRGSSGRTNSYEQYF.

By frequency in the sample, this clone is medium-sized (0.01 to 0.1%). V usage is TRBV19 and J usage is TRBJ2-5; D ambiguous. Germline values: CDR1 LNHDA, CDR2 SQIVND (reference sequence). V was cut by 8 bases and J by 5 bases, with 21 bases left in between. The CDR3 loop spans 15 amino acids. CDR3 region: CASSQHGPYAETQYF. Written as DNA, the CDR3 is TGTGCCAGTTCTCAGCACGGGCCCTACGCGGAGACCCAGTACTTC.

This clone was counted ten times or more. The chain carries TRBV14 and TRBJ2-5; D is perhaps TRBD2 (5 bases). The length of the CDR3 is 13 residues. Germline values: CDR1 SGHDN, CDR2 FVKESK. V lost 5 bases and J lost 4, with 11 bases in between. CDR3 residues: CASSIQSGETQYF. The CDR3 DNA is TGTGCCAGCAGCATCCAAAGCGGAGAGACCCAGTACTTC.

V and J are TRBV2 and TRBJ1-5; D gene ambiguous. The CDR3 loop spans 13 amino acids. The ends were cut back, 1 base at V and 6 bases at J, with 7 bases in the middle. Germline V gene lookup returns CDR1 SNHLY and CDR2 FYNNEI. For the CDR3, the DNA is TGTGCCAGCAGTGAAGTACCCTGTCAGCCCCAGCATTTT. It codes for CASSEVPCQPQHF.

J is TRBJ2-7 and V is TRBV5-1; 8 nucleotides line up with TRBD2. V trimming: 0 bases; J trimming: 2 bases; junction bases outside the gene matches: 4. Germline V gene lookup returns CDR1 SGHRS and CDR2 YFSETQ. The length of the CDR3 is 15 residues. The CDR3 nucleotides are TGCGCCAGCAGCTTGGGTAGTAGCGGGACCTACGAGCAGTACTTC. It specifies CASSLGSSGTYEQYF.

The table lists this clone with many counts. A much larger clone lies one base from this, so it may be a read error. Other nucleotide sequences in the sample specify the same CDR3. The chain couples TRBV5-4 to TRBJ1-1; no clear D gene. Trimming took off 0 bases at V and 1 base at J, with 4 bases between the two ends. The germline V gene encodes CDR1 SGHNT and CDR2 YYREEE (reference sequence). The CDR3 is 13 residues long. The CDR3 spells CASSLDRNTEAFF. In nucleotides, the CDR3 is TGTGCCAGCAGCTTGGACAGGAACACTGAAGCTTTCTTT. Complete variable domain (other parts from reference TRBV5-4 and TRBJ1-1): ETGVTQSPTHLIKTRGQQVTLRCSSQSGHNTVSWYQQALGQGPQFIFQYYREEENGRGNFPPRFSGLQFPNYSSELNVNALELDDSALYLCASSLDRNTEAFFGQGTRLTVV.

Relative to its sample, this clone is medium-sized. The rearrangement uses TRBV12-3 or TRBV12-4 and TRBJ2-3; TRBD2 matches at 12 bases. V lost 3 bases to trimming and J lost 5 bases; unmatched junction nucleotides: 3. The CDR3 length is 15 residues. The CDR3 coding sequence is TGTGCCAGCAGTTTGGGGGGACTAGCGGGAGATACGCAGTATTTT. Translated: CASSLGGLAGDTQYF.

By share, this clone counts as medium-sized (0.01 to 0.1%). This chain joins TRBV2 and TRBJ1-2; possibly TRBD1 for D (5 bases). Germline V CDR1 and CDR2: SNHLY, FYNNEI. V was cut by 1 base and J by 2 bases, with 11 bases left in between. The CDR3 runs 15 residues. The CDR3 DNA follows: TGTGCCAGCAGTGAAGGGGGGGTCACGAACTATGGCTACACCTTC. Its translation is CASSEGGVTNYGYTF.

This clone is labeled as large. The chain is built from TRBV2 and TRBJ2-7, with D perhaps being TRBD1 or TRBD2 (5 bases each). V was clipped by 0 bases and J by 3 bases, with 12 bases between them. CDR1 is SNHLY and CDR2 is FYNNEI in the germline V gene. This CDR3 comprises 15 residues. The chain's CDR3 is CASSEAPGPLYEQYF. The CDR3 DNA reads TGTGCCAGCAGTGAAGCCCCGGGACCTCTCTACGAGCAGTACTTC.

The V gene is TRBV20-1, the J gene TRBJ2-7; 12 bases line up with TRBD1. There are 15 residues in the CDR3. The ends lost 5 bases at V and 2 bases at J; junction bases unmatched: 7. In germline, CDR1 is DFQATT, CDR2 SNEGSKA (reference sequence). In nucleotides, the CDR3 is TGCAGTGCTGGGACAGGGGGCGAATTCACCTACGAGCAGTACTTC. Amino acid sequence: CSAGTGGEFTYEQYF.

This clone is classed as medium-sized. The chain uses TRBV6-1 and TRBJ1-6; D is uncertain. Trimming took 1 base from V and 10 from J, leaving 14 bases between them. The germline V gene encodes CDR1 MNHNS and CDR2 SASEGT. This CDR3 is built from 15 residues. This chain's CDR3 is CASSEVVRTGSPLHF. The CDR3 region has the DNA TGTGCCAGCAGTGAAGTTGTCAGGACGGGATCACCCCTCCACTTT.

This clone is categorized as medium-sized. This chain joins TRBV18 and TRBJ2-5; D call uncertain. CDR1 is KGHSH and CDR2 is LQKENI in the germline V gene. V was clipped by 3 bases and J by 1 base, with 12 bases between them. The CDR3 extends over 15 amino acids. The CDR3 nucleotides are TGTGCCAGCTCACCCCAGCTGGGTTTCCAAGAGACCCAGTACTTC. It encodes CASSPQLGFQETQYF.

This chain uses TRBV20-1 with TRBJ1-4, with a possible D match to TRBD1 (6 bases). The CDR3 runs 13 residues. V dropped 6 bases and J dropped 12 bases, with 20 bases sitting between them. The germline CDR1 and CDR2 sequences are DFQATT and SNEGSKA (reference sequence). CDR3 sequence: CSACGAGEEQLFF. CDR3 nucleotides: TGCAGTGCGTGCGGGGCAGGGGAAGAACAACTGTTTTTT.

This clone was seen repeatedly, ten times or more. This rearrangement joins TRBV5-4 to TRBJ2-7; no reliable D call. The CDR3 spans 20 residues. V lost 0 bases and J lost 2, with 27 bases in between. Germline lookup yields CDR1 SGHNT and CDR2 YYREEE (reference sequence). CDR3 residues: CASSLGNLAADTQIAYEQYF. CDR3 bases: TGTGCCAGCAGCTTGGGTAACTTGGCGGCAGATACCCAAATAGCCTACGAGCAGTACTTC.

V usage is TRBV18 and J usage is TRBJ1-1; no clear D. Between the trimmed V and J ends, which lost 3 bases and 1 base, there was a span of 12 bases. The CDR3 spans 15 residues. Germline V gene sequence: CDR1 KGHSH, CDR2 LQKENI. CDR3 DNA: TGTGCCAGCTCACCCAGGATTAGCCGGAACACTGAAGCTTTCTTT. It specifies CASSPRISRNTEAFF.

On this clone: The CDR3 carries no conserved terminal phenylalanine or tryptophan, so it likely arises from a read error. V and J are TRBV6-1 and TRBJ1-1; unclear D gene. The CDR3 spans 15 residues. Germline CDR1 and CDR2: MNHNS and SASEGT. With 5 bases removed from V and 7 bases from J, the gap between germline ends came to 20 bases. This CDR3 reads CASSRAGVFPGEAFV. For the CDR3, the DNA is TGTGCCAGCAGTCGGGCGGGTGTGTTCCCGGGTGAAGCTTTCGTT.

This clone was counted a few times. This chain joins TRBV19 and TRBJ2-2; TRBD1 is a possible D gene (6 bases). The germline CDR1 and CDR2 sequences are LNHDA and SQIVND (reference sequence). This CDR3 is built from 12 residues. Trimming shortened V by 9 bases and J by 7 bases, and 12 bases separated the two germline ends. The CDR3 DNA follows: TGTGCCAGCAAACAGGGATACGGGGAGCTGTTTTTT. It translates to CASKQGYGELFF.

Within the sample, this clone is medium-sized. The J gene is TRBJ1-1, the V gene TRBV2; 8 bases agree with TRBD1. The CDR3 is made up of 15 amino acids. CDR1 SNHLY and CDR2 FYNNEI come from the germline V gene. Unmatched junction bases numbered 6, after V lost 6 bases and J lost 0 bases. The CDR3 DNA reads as TGTGCCAGCAGCCCACCGGGACAGGTGAACACTGAAGCTTTCTTT. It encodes CASSPPGQVNTEAFF.